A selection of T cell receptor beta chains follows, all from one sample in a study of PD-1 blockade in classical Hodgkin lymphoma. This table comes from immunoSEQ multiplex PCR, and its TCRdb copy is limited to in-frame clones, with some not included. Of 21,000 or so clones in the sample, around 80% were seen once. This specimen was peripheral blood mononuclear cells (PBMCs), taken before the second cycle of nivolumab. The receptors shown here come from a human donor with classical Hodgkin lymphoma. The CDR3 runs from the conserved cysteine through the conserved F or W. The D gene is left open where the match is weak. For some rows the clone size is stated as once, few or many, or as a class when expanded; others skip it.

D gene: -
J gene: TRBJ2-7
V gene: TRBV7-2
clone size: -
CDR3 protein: CASSLGSRLVTNEQYF
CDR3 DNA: TGTGCCAGCAGCTTAGGGTCGCGACTAGTTACGAACGAGCAGTACTTC

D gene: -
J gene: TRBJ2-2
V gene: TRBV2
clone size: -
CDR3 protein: CASSAIGSGTGELFF
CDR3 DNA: TGTGCCAGCAGTGCCATAGGGAGTGGTACCGGGGAGCTGTTTTTT

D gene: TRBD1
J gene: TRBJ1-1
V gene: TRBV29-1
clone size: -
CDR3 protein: CSVRDSPRNTEAFF
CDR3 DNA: TGCAGCGTGAGGGACAGTCCGCGGAACACTGAAGCTTTCTTT

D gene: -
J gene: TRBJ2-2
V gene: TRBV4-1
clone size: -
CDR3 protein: CASADKGARDTGELFF
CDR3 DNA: TGCGCCAGCGCGGACAAGGGAGCTAGGGACACCGGGGAGCTGTTTTTT

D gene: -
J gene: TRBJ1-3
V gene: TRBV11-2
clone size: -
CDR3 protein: CASSLVDFLQGATIYF
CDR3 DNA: TGTGCCAGCAGCTTAGTCGATTTTTTACAGGGAGCCACCATATATTTT

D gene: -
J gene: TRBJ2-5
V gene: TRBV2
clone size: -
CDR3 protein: CASIPPLAGGGETQYF
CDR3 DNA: TGTGCCAGCATTCCGCCTTTAGCTGGTGGGGGGGAGACCCAGTACTTC

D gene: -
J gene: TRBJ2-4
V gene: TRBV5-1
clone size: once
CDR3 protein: CASSLDGTKNIQYF
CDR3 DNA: TGCGCCAGCAGCTTGGACGGAACCAAAAACATTCAGTACTTC

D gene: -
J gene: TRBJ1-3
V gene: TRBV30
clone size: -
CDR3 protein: CAWRTGNTIYF
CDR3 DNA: TGTGCCTGGAGGACTGGAAACACCATATATTTT

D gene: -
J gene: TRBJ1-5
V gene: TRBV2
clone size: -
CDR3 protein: CASSGTPRPQHF
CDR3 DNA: TGTGCCAGCAGTGGGACTCCAAGGCCCCAGCATTTT

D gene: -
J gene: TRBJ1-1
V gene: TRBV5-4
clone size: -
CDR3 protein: CASSHWSGRKDTEAFF
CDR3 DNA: TGTGCCAGCAGCCACTGGTCGGGGAGAAAGGACACTGAAGCTTTCTTT

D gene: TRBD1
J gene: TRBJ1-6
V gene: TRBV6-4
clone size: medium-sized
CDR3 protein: CASSGGQGYNSPLHF
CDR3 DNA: TGTGCCAGCAGTGGGGGACAGGGGTATAATTCACCCCTCCACTTT

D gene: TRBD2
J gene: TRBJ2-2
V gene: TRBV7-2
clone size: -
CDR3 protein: CASSSLAGTGELFF
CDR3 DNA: TGTGCCAGCAGCTCGTTAGCGGGAACCGGGGAGCTGTTTTTT

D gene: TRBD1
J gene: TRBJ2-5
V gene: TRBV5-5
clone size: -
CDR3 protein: CASGQGPPETQYF
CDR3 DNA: TGTGCCAGTGGACAGGGTCCTCCAGAGACCCAGTACTTC

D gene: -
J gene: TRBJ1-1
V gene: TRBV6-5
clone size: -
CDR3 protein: CASSPWTFSEAFF
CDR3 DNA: TGTGCCAGCAGTCCCTGGACATTTTCTGAAGCTTTCTTT

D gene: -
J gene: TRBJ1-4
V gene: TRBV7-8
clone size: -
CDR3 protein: CASRGMGFGEKLFF
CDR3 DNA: TGTGCCAGCCGGGGTATGGGGTTCGGCGAAAAACTGTTTTTT

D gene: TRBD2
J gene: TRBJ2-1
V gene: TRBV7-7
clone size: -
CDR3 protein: CASSLATGASGRGEQFF
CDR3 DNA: TGTGCTAGCAGCTTAGCCACCGGCGCTAGCGGGAGAGGAGAGCAGTTCTTC

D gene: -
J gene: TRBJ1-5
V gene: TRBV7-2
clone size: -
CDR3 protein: CASSFDIGNQPQHF
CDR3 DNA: TGTGCCAGCAGCTTTGACATCGGCAATCAGCCCCAGCATTTT

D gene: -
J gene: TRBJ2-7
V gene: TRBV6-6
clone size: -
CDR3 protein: CASSLQDYEQYF
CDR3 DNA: TGTGCCAGCAGTTTACAGGACTACGAGCAGTACTTC

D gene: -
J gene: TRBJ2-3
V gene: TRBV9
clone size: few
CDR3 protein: CASSVELGSTDTQYF
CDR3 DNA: TGTGCCAGCAGCGTAGAGCTAGGGAGCACAGATACGCAGTATTTT

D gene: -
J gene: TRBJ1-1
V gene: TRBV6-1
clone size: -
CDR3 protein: CASSVIREGTEAFF
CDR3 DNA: TGTGCCAGCAGTGTAATCAGGGAAGGCACTGAAGCTTTCTTT

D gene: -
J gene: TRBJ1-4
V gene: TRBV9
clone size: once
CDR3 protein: CASSNEGRKLFF
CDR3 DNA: TGTGCCAGCAGCAATGAAGGAAGGAAACTGTTTTTT

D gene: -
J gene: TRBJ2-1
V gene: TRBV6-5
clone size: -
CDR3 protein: CASSYWSLGGEQFF
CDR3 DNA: TGTGCCAGCAGTTACTGGAGCCTGGGTGGTGAGCAGTTCTTC

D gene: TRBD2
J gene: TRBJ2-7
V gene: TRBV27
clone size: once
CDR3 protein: CASSSGGRMYEQYF
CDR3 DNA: TGTGCCAGCAGCTCTGGCGGGAGGATGTACGAGCAGTACTTC

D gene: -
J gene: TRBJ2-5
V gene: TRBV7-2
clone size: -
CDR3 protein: CASSPSRETQYF
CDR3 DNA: TGTGCCAGCAGCCCCTCCAGGGAGACCCAGTACTTC

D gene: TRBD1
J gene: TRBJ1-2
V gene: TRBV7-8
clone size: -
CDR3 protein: CASSLTGTGVNGYTF
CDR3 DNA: TGTGCCAGCAGCTTAACCGGGACAGGGGTAAATGGCTACACCTTC